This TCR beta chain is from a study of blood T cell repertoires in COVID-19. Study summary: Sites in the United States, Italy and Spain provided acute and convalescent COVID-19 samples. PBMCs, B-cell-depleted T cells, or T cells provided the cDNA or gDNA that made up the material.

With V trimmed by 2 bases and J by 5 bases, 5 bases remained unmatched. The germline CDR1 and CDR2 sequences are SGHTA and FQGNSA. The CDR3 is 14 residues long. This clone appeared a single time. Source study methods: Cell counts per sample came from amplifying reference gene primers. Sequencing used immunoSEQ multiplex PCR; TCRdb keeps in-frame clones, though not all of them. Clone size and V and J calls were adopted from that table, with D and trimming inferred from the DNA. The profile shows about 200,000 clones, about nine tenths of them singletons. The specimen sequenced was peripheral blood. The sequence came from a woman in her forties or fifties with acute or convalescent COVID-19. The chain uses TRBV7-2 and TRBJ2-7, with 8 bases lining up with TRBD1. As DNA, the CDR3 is TGTGCCAGCAGCTTACCGACAGGGGCGGACGAGCAGTACTTC. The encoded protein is CASSLPTGADEQYF.